This T cell receptor beta chain comes out of a study of follicular helper T cells after annual influenza vaccination. Study as a whole: After each seasonal flu vaccination, blood came on days 0, 7 and 28.

Comment on this clone: No antigen is known for it.

General study points: Most later recoveries of Day 7 ICOS+CD38+ clones were ICOS-CD38- cTfh. Recurrent ICOS+CD38+ cTfh clonotypes included tetramer and AIM influenza-specific ones.

Data came from immunoSEQ multiplex PCR; TCRdb stores just in-frame clones and leaves some out. This table holds under 15,000 clones, around 80% found once. Time point in this sample: 2014-2015 season, pre-vaccination. Donors were community-dwelling with no influenza vaccine in the prior 6 months. Between the trimmed V and J ends, which lost 3 bases and 3 bases, there was a span of 6 bases. The germline CDR1 and CDR2 sequences are SGHVS and FQNEAQ. The CDR3 covers 12 residues. V gene TRBV7-8 combines with J gene TRBJ2-7; the D is unclear. Sample: CXCR5- memory CD4+ T cells sorted from blood, taken on the day of influenza vaccination. The source of this sequence is an adult who received the influenza vaccine. CDR3 sequence (DNA): TGTGCCAGCAGCTTGGGCTTCTACGAGCAGTACTTC. It encodes CASSLGFYEQYF.